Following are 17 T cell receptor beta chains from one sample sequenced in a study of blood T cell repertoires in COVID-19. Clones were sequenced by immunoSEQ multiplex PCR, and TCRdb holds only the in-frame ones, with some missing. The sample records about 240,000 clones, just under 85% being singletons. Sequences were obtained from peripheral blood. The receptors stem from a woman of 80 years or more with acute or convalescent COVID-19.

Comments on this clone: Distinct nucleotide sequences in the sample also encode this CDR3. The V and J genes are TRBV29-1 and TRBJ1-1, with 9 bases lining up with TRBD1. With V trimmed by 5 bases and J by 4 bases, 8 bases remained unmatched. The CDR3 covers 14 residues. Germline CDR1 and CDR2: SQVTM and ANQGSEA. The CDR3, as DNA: TGCAGCGTTCTGGGACAGGGTGCGAGCACTGAAGCTTTCTTT. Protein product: CSVLGQGASTEAFF.

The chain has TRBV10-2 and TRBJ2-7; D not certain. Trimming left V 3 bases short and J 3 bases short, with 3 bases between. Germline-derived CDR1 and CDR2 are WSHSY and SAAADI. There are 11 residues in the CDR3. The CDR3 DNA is TGCGCCAGCAGTGAACTCTACGAGCAGTACTTC. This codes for CASSELYEQYF.

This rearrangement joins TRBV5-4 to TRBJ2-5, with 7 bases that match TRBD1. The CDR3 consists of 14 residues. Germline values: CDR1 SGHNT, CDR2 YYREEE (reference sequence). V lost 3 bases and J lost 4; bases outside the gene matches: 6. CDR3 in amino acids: CASSSNRGRETQYF. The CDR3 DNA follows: TGTGCCAGCAGCTCCAACAGGGGACGAGAGACCCAGTACTTC. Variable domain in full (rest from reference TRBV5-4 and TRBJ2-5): ETGVTQSPTHLIKTRGQQVTLRCSSQSGHNTVSWYQQALGQGPQFIFQYYREEENGRGNFPPRFSGLQFPNYSSELNVNALELDDSALYLCASSSNRGRETQYFGPGTRLLVL.

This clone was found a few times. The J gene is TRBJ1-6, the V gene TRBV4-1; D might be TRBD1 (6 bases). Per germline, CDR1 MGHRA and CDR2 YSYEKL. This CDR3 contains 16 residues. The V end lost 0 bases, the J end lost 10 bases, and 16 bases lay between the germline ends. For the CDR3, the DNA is TGCGCCAGCAGCCAAGATCTCCGACAGGTTCCCTCACCCCTCCACTTT. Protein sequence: CASSQDLRQVPSPLHF.

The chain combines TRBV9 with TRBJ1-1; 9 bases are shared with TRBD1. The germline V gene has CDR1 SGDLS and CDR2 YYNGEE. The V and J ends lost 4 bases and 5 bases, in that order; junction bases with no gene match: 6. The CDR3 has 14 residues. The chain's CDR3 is CASSTTGGRTEAFF. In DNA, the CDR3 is TGTGCCAGCAGCACGACAGGGGGTCGGACTGAAGCTTTCTTT.

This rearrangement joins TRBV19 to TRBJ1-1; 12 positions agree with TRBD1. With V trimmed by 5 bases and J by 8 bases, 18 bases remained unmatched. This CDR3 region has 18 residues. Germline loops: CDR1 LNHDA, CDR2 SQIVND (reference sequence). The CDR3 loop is CASSRRPGQGARSLEAFF. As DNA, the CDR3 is TGTGCCAGTAGTCGCCGCCCGGGACAGGGGGCCCGCAGCCTGGAAGCTTTCTTT.

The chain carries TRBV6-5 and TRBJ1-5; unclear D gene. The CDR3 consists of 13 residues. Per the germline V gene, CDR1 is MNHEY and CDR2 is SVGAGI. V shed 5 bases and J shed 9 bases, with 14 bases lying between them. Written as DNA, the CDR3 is TGTGCCAGCAGTAGTTCTCAGGCGGGGCCCCAGCATTTT. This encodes CASSSSQAGPQHF.

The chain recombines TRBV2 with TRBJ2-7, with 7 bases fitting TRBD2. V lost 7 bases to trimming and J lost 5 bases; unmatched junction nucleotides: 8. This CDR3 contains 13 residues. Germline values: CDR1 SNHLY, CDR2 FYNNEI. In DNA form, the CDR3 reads TGTGCCAGCACCCTCCGGACTAGAAACGAGCAGTACTTC. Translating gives CASTLRTRNEQYF.

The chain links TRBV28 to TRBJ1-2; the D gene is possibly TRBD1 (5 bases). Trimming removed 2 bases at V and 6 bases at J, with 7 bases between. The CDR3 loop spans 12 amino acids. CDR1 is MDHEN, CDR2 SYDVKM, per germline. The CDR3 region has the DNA TGTGCCAGCAGTTTAGCAGGGAATGGCTACACCTTC. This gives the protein CASSLAGNGYTF.

CDR3 DNA sequence: TGTGCCAGTAGTTTGGGAGAGGGATACAATGAGCAGTTCTTC. This sequence encodes CASSLGEGYNEQFF. The chain joins TRBV19 to TRBJ2-1; tentatively, D is TRBD2 (5 bases). The CDR3 consists of 14 residues. CDR1 and CDR2 (germline): LNHDA, SQIVND (reference sequence). V lost 5 bases and J lost 4, with 12 bases in between.

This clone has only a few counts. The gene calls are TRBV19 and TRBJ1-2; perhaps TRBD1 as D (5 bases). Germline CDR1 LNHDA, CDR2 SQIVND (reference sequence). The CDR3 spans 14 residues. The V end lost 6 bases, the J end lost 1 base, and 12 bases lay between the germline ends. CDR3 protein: CASSPRTYNYGYTF. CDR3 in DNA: TGTGCCAGTAGCCCTCGGACATATAACTATGGCTACACCTTC.

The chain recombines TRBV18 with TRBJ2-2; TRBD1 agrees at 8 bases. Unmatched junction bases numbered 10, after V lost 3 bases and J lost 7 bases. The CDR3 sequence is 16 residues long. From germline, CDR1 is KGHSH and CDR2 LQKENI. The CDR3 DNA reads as TGTGCCAGCTCACCGTTAGACAGGGGATGGAACGGGGAGCTGTTTTTT. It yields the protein CASSPLDRGWNGELFF.

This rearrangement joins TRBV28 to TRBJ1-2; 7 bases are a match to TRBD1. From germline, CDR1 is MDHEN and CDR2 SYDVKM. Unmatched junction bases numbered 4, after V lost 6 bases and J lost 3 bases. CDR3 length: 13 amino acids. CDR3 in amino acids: CASRAGGYYGYTF. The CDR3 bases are TGTGCCAGCAGAGCAGGGGGTTACTATGGCTACACCTTC.

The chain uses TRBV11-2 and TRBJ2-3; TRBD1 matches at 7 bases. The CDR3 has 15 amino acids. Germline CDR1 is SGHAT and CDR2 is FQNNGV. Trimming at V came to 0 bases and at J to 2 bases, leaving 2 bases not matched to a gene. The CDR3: CASSLDTGVTDTQYF. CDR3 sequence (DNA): TGTGCCAGCAGCTTAGACACAGGGGTCACAGATACGCAGTATTTT.

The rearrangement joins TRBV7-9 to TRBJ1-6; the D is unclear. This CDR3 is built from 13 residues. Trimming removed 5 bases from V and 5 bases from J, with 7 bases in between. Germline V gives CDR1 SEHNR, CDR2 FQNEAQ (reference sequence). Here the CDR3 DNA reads TGTGCCAGCAGCCTTAGTGATAATTCACCCCTCCACTTT. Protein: CASSLSDNSPLHF.

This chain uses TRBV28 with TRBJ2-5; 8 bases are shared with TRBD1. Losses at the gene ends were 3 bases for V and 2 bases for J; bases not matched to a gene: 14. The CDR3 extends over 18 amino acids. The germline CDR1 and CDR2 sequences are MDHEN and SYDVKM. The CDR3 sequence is CASSFLPMDRARQETQYF. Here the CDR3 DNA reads TGTGCCAGCAGTTTTCTCCCTATGGACAGGGCGAGGCAAGAGACCCAGTACTTC.

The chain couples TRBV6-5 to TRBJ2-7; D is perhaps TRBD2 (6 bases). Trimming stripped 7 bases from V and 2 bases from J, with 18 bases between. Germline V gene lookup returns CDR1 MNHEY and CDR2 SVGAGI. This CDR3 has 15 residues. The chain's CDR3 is CASTFTGGAPYEQYF. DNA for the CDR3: TGTGCCAGCACCTTCACCGGAGGGGCTCCCTACGAGCAGTACTTC.